Listed below are T cell receptor beta chains from one sample, sequenced in a study of graft-versus-host responses after intestinal transplantation. The data were produced by immunoSEQ multiplex PCR, yet TCRdb's version contains in-frame clones alone and is incomplete. The top ten clones hold 0.18% of a sample with under 150,000 clones, just over 90% of them seen once. No antigens are known for them. The sample was unstimulated CD4+ T cells sorted from spleen or lymph node cells, taken before intestinal transplant. The receptor source for this set is a human donor who received an intestinal transplant. The CDR3 runs from the conserved cysteine through the conserved F or W. D genes are given only for firm matches. A clone size is listed for some rows: how often the clone was seen (once, few, many), or a class if it is expanded.

TRBV30,-,TRBJ1-3,-,CAWGRQLSGNTIYF,TGTGCCTGGGGACGACAGCTTTCTGGAAACACCATATATTTT
TRBV6-1,-,TRBJ1-1,-,CASRHLTQGTEAFF,TGTGCCAGCAGGCATCTAACCCAGGGGACTGAAGCTTTCTTT
TRBV5-1,-,TRBJ2-7,-,CASSLQGSYEQYF,TGCGCCAGCAGCTTGCAGGGATCCTACGAGCAGTACTTC
TRBV29-1,-,TRBJ2-7,TRBD1,CSVDKWVGQGGYEQYF,TGCAGCGTTGATAAGTGGGTTGGACAGGGAGGATACGAGCAGTACTTC
TRBV5-4,-,TRBJ2-7,-,CASSPLKGMDEQYF,TGTGCCAGCAGCCCCCTAAAGGGGATGGACGAGCAGTACTTC
TRBV28,-,TRBJ2-5,TRBD1,CASSPRVGQGSGTQYF,TGTGCCAGCAGTCCTCGGGTAGGACAGGGATCGGGGACCCAGTACTTC
TRBV7-9,-,TRBJ2-1,TRBD2,CASSSLSGRAGNEQFF,TGTGCCAGCAGCTCTCTTAGCGGGAGGGCCGGCAATGAGCAGTTCTTC
TRBV4-1,-,TRBJ2-7,-,CASSQVITVSSYEQYF,TGCGCCAGCAGCCAAGTTATCACAGTCAGCTCCTACGAGCAGTACTTC
TRBV18,-,TRBJ1-2,TRBD1,CASSPGQGNYGYTF,TGCGCCAGCTCACCGGGACAGGGGAACTATGGCTACACCTTC
TRBV7-2,-,TRBJ1-5,-,CASSFGQFSNQPQHF,TGTGCCAGCAGCTTTGGACAATTTAGCAATCAGCCCCAGCATTTT
TRBV7-9,-,TRBJ2-7,TRBD1,CASSLVGDRVNEQYF,TGTGCCAGCAGCTTAGTTGGGGACAGGGTCAACGAGCAGTACTTC
TRBV30,-,TRBJ1-2,-,CAWSGGLYQSNYGYTF,TGTGCCTGGAGTGGGGGGCTATACCAATCTAACTATGGCTACACCTTC
TRBV27,-,TRBJ2-5,-,CASSLRFGQGYQETQYF,TGTGCCAGCAGTTTACGGTTCGGGCAGGGGTACCAAGAGACCCAGTACTTC
TRBV30,-,TRBJ2-7,-,CAWSPGHRNEQYF,TGTGCCTGGAGCCCGGGACATAGAAACGAGCAGTACTTC
TRBV10-2,-,TRBJ1-5,-,CASSEYASNQPQHF,TGCGCCAGCAGTGAGTACGCGAGCAATCAGCCCCAGCATTTT
TRBV2,-,TRBJ1-2,-,CASSEGPSEYGYTF,TGTGCCAGCAGTGAAGGACCCTCGGAGTATGGCTACACCTTC
TRBV18,-,TRBJ2-7,-,CASSPPSGSYEQYF,TGTGCCAGCTCACCACCAAGCGGGTCCTACGAGCAGTACTTC
TRBV7-2,-,TRBJ2-5,TRBD2,CASSSSTSGGGRETQYF,TGTGCCAGCAGCTCCTCGACTAGCGGGGGGGGTAGGGAGACCCAGTACTTC
TRBV6-1,-,TRBJ1-5,TRBD1,CASSEQGGRNQPQHF,TGTGCCAGCAGTGAACAGGGGGGTAGGAATCAGCCCCAGCATTTT
TRBV7-8,once,TRBJ1-1,-,CASSLVPGAEAFF,TGTGCCAGCAGTTTAGTCCCGGGGGCTGAAGCTTTCTTT
TRBV6-1,-,TRBJ1-2,-,CASFGTANYGYTF,TGTGCCAGCTTCGGAACAGCTAACTATGGCTACACCTTC